The 28 T cell receptor beta chains given below trace back to one sample, sequenced in a study of cytomegalovirus exposure and HLA in healthy donors. 60 Vbeta and 13 Jbeta primers were used in PCR. TCRdb's copy holds only in-frame clones and misses some; the assay was immunoSEQ multiplex PCR. Of almost 200,000 clones in the sample, roughly 85% were seen once. Sequenced sample: PBMCs. All receptors come from a woman between 50 and 59 years old in good health and CMV-seronegative.

The V call is TRBV28, the J call TRBJ1-2, with 7 positions matching TRBD1. The CDR3 contains 13 residues. Losses at the gene ends were 7 bases for V and 4 bases for J; bases not matched to a gene: 6. CDR1 and CDR2 (germline): MDHEN, SYDVKM. In nucleotides, the CDR3 is TGTGCCAGCAAAAGACAGGGTCTCTATGGCTACACCTTC. As protein: CASKRQGLYGYTF.

The V and J genes are TRBV28 and TRBJ2-5; D might be TRBD2 (5 bases). Trimming removed 7 bases at V and 1 base at J, with 13 bases between. The CDR3 sequence is 14 residues long. Germline V gene sequence: CDR1 MDHEN, CDR2 SYDVKM. The CDR3 reads CASTGGPIQETQYF. The CDR3 DNA sequence: TGTGCCAGCACCGGAGGACCGATCCAAGAGACCCAGTACTTC.

The chain recombines TRBV19 with TRBJ1-5; D unresolved. Germline loops: CDR1 LNHDA, CDR2 SQIVND (reference sequence). V was shortened by 5 bases and J by 11 bases, with 13 bases between the two germline ends. The CDR3 length is 12 residues. The CDR3 bases are TGTGCCAGTAGTCCCTCAGGCGGGGCCCAGCATTTT. This translates into CASSPSGGAQHF.

This clone was seen just once. The rearrangement uses TRBV27 and TRBJ2-3, with 7 nucleotides matching TRBD1. The V and J ends lost 6 bases and 1 base, in that order; junction bases with no gene match: 7. The CDR3 runs to 15 residues. Germline V gene data show CDR1 as MNHEY and CDR2 as SMNVEV (reference sequence). CDR3 sequence: CASSRDRVGTDTQYF. The CDR3 DNA is TGTGCCAGCAGCCGCGACAGGGTGGGCACAGATACGCAGTATTTT.

This clone was seen a handful of times. The chain uses TRBV5-1 and TRBJ1-4; D is possibly TRBD1 (6 bases). V lost 4 bases, J lost 2 bases, and 18 bases lay in between. The CDR3 runs 17 residues. Germline CDR1 SGHRS, CDR2 YFSETQ. The CDR3 reads CASSQSWQGQTNEKLFF. As DNA, the CDR3 is TGCGCCAGCAGCCAATCTTGGCAGGGGCAGACTAATGAAAAACTGTTTTTT.

This chain joins TRBV7-6 and TRBJ2-2; 12 nucleotides match TRBD1. Germline V gene sequence: CDR1 SGHVS, CDR2 FNYEAQ. V dropped 4 bases and J dropped 5; count of bases not matched to a gene: 11. There are 18 residues in the CDR3. The CDR3 DNA reads TGTGCCAGCAGCTGGACGGCCGGGACAGGGGGCTCGACCGGGGAGCTGTTTTTT. As protein: CASSWTAGTGGSTGELFF.

J is TRBJ2-6 and V is TRBV5-1; possibly TRBD1 for D (6 bases). Germline values: CDR1 SGHRS, CDR2 YFSETQ. This CDR3 comprises 16 residues. The ends were cut back, 4 bases at V and 0 bases at J, with 11 bases in the middle. DNA for the CDR3: TGCGCCAGCAGCCTGGGGGCGGGCTCTGGGGCCAACGTCCTGACTTTC. It is translated as CASSLGAGSGANVLTF.

The chain carries TRBV5-6 and TRBJ2-7; 7 bases are a match to TRBD2. Trimming at V came to 0 bases and at J to 3 bases, leaving 3 bases not matched to a gene. This CDR3 is 14 amino acids long. CDR1 and CDR2 from the germline V gene are SGHDT and YYEEEE. In DNA form, the CDR3 reads TGTGCCAGCAGCTTGGGTGCGGGGGACTACGAGCAGTACTTC. Translating it yields CASSLGAGDYEQYF.

The chain recombines TRBV30 with TRBJ1-2; D is undetermined. V gave up 0 bases and J gave up 4 bases, with 9 bases separating them. Germline-derived CDR1 and CDR2 are GTSNPN and SVGIG (reference sequence). The CDR3 is 13 amino acids. CDR3 in DNA: TGTGCCTGGAGTGTTACTGACTCCTATGGCTACACCTTC. Its protein is CAWSVTDSYGYTF.

This chain uses TRBV5-1 with TRBJ1-2; TRBD1 might be the D (5 bases). CDR3 size: 15 residues. CDR1 SGHRS and CDR2 YFSETQ come from the germline V gene. Trimming removed 0 bases at V and 4 bases at J, with 13 bases between. This chain's CDR3 is CASSLGGRLSYGYTF. The CDR3, as DNA: TGCGCCAGCAGCTTGGGGGGGAGGTTATCCTATGGCTACACCTTC.

The chain combines TRBV4-1 with TRBJ2-7, with 9 bases aligning to TRBD1. The CDR3 has 15 amino acids. The V and J ends lost 3 bases and 3 bases, in that order; junction bases with no gene match: 6. The germline V gene has CDR1 MGHRA and CDR2 YSYEKL. CDR3 DNA sequence: TGCGCCAGCAGCCAGACCGGGACAGGGATCTACGAGCAGTACTTC. Protein: CASSQTGTGIYEQYF.

This clone was seen once. The chain uses TRBV28 and TRBJ2-2, with D unclear. Germline V gives CDR1 MDHEN, CDR2 SYDVKM. The CDR3 is 12 residues long. The ends were cut back, 2 bases at V and 7 bases at J, with 5 bases in the middle. CDR3 nucleotide sequence: TGTGCCAGCAGTTTAGAGGTCGGGGAGCTGTTTTTT. Its protein product is CASSLEVGELFF.

The rearrangement uses TRBV6-6 and TRBJ1-5; 7 bases fit TRBD1. After removal of 7 bases from V and 6 bases from J, the junction contained 12 bases not matched to a gene. The CDR3 spans 15 residues. Germline V gene lookup returns CDR1 MNHNY and CDR2 SVGAGI (reference sequence). The CDR3, as DNA: TGTGCCAGCAACCTAGGACAGGTTTCAGGTCAGCCCCAGCATTTT. The encoded protein is CASNLGQVSGQPQHF.

The chain has TRBV27 and TRBJ2-3, with TRBD1 identical over 8 bases. The CDR3 is 14 amino acids. V dropped 3 bases and J dropped 5; count of bases not matched to a gene: 4. Germline CDR1 and CDR2: MNHEY and SMNVEV (reference sequence). The CDR3 loop is CASSLQGAVDTQYF. DNA for the CDR3: TGTGCCAGCAGTTTGCAGGGGGCCGTAGATACGCAGTATTTT.

This sequence joins TRBV7-2 and TRBJ2-7, with D possibly TRBD1 on 5 matching bases. With 2 bases removed from V and 4 bases from J, the gap between germline ends came to 12 bases. The CDR3 totals 14 residues. The germline CDR1 and CDR2 sequences are SGHTA and FQGNSA. CDR3 bases: TGTGCCAGCAGCTTATCCAGGGAAAGTTACGAGCAGTACTTC. Protein product: CASSLSRESYEQYF.

The chain is built from TRBV30 and TRBJ2-3; 10 bases align to TRBD2. The CDR3 has 22 residues. Trimming took 1 base from V and 0 from J; bases not matched to a gene: 22. Germline CDR1 reads GTSNPN; CDR2 reads SVGIG (reference sequence). The CDR3 region has the DNA TGTGCCTGGAGTGGTTCTATGGGAGTAGCGGGAGGAATAGTGTATAGCACAGATACGCAGTATTTT. It translates to CAWSGSMGVAGGIVYSTDTQYF.

The V and J genes are TRBV7-8 and TRBJ2-5; D gene unclear. Germline CDR1 is SGHVS and CDR2 is FQNEAQ. This CDR3 region has 12 residues. The V end lost 7 bases, the J end lost 5 bases, and 11 bases lay between the germline ends. This CDR3 is CASTMALETQYF. Written as DNA, the CDR3 is TGTGCCAGCACCATGGCCTTGGAGACCCAGTACTTC. The entire variable domain, with the rest obtained from reference TRBV7-8 and TRBJ2-5, is as follows: GAGVSQSPRYKVAKRGQDVALRCDPISGHVSLFWYQQALGQGPEFLTYFQNEAQLDKSGLPSDRFFAERPEGSVSTLKIQRTQQEDSAVYLCASTMALETQYFGPGTRLLVL.

The chain's CDR3 is CASSYDRGRNEQYF. In DNA form, the CDR3 reads TGTGCCAGTAGTTACGACAGGGGGCGGAACGAGCAGTACTTC. The chain has TRBV19 and TRBJ2-7, with 10 bases that match TRBD1. Losses at the gene ends were 5 bases for V and 5 bases for J; bases not matched to a gene: 6. Germline CDR1 reads LNHDA; CDR2 reads SQIVND (reference sequence). The CDR3 length is 14 residues.

This chain links TRBV28 with TRBJ2-7, with 7 bases that match TRBD1. The CDR3 is 13 residues long. Germline loops: CDR1 MDHEN, CDR2 SYDVKM. The V and J ends lost 6 bases and 2 bases, in that order; junction bases with no gene match: 4. The CDR3 coding sequence is TGTGCCAGCAGCCCGACAGGGACCTACGAGCAGTACTTC. It specifies CASSPTGTYEQYF.

This clone was seen more than once but under ten times. The chain combines TRBV5-6 with TRBJ2-7; TRBD1 matches 10 bases. The CDR3 is 15 residues long. CDR1 is SGHDT and CDR2 is YYEEEE in the germline V gene. J lost 3 bases, V lost 0 bases, and 3 bases had no gene match. The CDR3 region has the DNA TGTGCCAGCAGCTTGGCGGGACAGGGGTACTACGAGCAGTACTTC. As protein: CASSLAGQGYYEQYF.

Concerning this clone itself: Other DNA sequences in this specimen translate into the identical CDR3. The rearrangement links TRBV28 to TRBJ2-7; D not resolved. CDR1 and CDR2 from the germline V gene are MDHEN and SYDVKM. This CDR3 is built from 11 residues. V lost 5 bases, J lost 8 bases, and 10 bases lay in between. The CDR3 protein is CASSLGSKQYF. The CDR3 nucleotides read TGTGCCAGCAGTCTGGGCAGCAAGCAGTACTTC.

The rearrangement links TRBV19 to TRBJ2-7; 8 bases match TRBD2. The germline V gene encodes CDR1 LNHDA and CDR2 SQIVND (reference sequence). The V segment lost 0 bases and the J segment 0 bases; nucleotides outside the gene matches: 4. The CDR3 has 16 amino acids. The CDR3 coding sequence is TGTGCCAGTAGTATAGACGGGGGGACTAGCTCCTACGAGCAGTACTTC. As protein: CASSIDGGTSSYEQYF.

The chain uses TRBV21-1 and TRBJ2-3; TRBD2 was called by the table and not checked on the DNA. TRBV21-1 is listed as a pseudogene. This CDR3 region has 16 residues. Here the CDR3 reads CASSNTSGRCTDTQYF. The CDR3 DNA reads TGTGCCAGCAGCAATACTAGCGGGAGATGCACAGATACGCAGTATTTT.

In this sample, this clone turned up a few times. This chain joins TRBV6-1 and TRBJ2-2, with D perhaps TRBD2 (6 bases). Deletions cut 8 bases from V and 5 bases from J, with 15 bases between. CDR3 length: 14 residues. Germline assignment: CDR1 MNHNS and CDR2 SASEGT. CDR3 sequence reads: CASWRAQRTGELFF. CDR3 coding DNA: TGTGCCAGCTGGAGGGCCCAGAGGACCGGGGAGCTGTTTTTT.

J is TRBJ2-3 and V is TRBV13, with 8 bases matching TRBD1. The junction had 6 bases not matched to a gene; V was cut back by 5 bases and J by 2 bases. The CDR3 length is 15 residues. Germline lookup yields CDR1 PRHDT and CDR2 FYEKMQ (reference sequence). DNA of the CDR3: TGTGCCAGCAGCCTGTACAGGGGGAACACAGATACGCAGTATTTT. Protein sequence: CASSLYRGNTDTQYF.

This clone was seen once. This sequence joins TRBV5-4 and TRBJ1-5; D possibly corresponds to TRBD1 (6 bases). Trimming took 4 bases from V and 7 from J, leaving 15 bases between them. CDR3 length equals 14 residues. Germline V gives CDR1 SGHNT, CDR2 YYREEE (reference sequence). CDR3 DNA: TGTGCCAGCAGCCTCGACGGGGGGCGGCAGCCCCAGCATTTT. It specifies CASSLDGGRQPQHF.

J is TRBJ2-6 and V is TRBV5-1, with D perhaps matching TRBD1 (6 bases). The V end lost 4 bases, the J end lost 0 bases, and 11 bases lay between the germline ends. The CDR3 totals 16 residues. The V gene's germline CDR1 is SGHRS and CDR2 YFSETQ. The CDR3 region is CASSRDRFSGANVLTF. The CDR3 nucleotides are TGCGCCAGCAGCCGAGACAGGTTCTCTGGGGCCAACGTCCTGACTTTC. The full variable domain, its missing parts supplied by reference TRBV5-1 and TRBJ2-6, is KAGVTQTPRYLIKTRGQQVTLSCSPISGHRSVSWYQQTPGQGLQFLFEYFSETQRNKGNFPGRFSGRQFSNSRSEMNVSTLELGDSALYLCASSRDRFSGANVLTFGAGSRLTVL.

The genes are TRBV5-1 and TRBJ2-7; D gene ambiguous. The germline gives CDR1 SGHRS, CDR2 YFSETQ. The CDR3 spans 16 residues. V lost 0 bases, J lost 5 bases, and 18 bases lay in between. The CDR3 reads CASSLAVVETFDEQYF. The DNA of the CDR3 is TGCGCCAGCAGCTTGGCCGTAGTGGAGACCTTCGACGAGCAGTACTTC.